This entry lists 11 T cell receptor beta chains sequenced from one sample in a study of T cell responses to AZD1222 COVID-19 vaccine (dated by TCRdb to the early 2020s). Preparation of the library involved the immunoSEQ multiplex PCR assay. TCRdb mirrors the immuneACCESS table, restricted to in-frame sequences. Some clones are absent from its copies; in checked studies, under half trace to an unresolved V gene, and the reason for the others is unknown. The sample table contains some 140,000 clones; only one count was recorded for roughly 90% of them. Less than 7% of the sample comes from the top ten. In the paper's terms, the time point label means: baseline before first vaccination. Sequenced here: peripheral blood, sampled on day 0 of AZD1222 vaccination. These receptors were obtained from an adult in good health.

The chain couples TRBV7-9 to TRBJ1-1, with D tentatively TRBD1 (6 bases). CDR3 length: 15 residues. With 8 bases removed from V and 3 bases from J, the gap between germline ends came to 19 bases. From germline, CDR1 is SEHNR and CDR2 FQNEAQ (reference sequence). Here the CDR3 reads CASGSLPGVHTEAFF. The CDR3 region has the DNA TGTGCCAGCGGATCGCTTCCAGGGGTGCACACTGAAGCTTTCTTT.

The chain employs TRBV15 and TRBJ2-2, with no clear D. The CDR3 runs 14 residues. V was trimmed by 1 base and J by 6 bases, leaving 9 bases between them. Germline V CDR1 and CDR2: LNHNV, YYDKDF (reference sequence). The CDR3 is CATSRGLVSGELFF. CDR3 nucleotide sequence: TGTGCCACCAGCAGAGGGCTAGTCTCCGGGGAGCTGTTTTTT.

This clone was seen only a few times. The rearrangement links TRBV7-3 to TRBJ2-1; 11 nucleotides line up with TRBD2. This CDR3 has 13 amino acids. J was trimmed by 10 bases and V by 3 bases; bases with no gene match: 2. Germline V lookup: CDR1 SGHTA, CDR2 FQGTGA. The CDR3, as DNA: TGTGCCAGCAGCTTGCTAGCGGGAGGCGAGCAGTTCTTC. Its protein product is CASSLLAGGEQFF.

This clone was recorded only once. This chain uses TRBV30 with TRBJ1-6; D not certain. With 0 bases removed from V and 7 bases from J, the gap between germline ends came to 7 bases. CDR1 and CDR2 from the germline V gene are GTSNPN and SVGIG (reference sequence). The CDR3 runs 13 residues. The CDR3 loop is CAWSVSQNSPLHF. DNA of the CDR3: TGTGCCTGGAGTGTAAGTCAGAATTCACCCCTCCACTTT.

The rearrangement uses TRBV24-1 and TRBJ2-1, with 11 positions matching TRBD2. V shed 4 bases, J shed 4 bases, and the junction held 5 bases outside the gene matches. Germline CDR1 reads KGHDR; CDR2 reads SFDVKD. The CDR3 sequence is 16 residues long. CDR3 DNA sequence: TGTGCCACCAGTGACCCAACTAGCGGGGGATACAATGAGCAGTTCTTC. As protein: CATSDPTSGGYNEQFF.

The V and J genes are TRBV28 and TRBJ2-3; possible D gene TRBD1, 6 bases. The length of the CDR3 is 17 residues. Per the germline V gene, CDR1 is MDHEN and CDR2 is SYDVKM. The V end lost 2 bases, the J end lost 2 bases, and 17 bases lay between the germline ends. This CDR3 is CASSLHGWAGATDTQYF. As DNA, the CDR3 is TGTGCCAGCAGTTTACACGGTTGGGCAGGGGCCACAGATACGCAGTATTTT.

J is TRBJ2-5 and V is TRBV5-4; 7 nucleotides match TRBD2. The length of the CDR3 is 15 residues. V gave up 2 bases and J gave up 2 bases; unmatched junction bases: 6. Looked up from germline, CDR1 is SGHNT and CDR2 is YYREEE (reference sequence). The CDR3 protein is CASSFTLAEQETQYF. CDR3 DNA sequence: TGTGCCAGCAGCTTTACCCTAGCGGAACAAGAGACCCAGTACTTC.

CDR3 nucleotide sequence: TGTGCCAGCAGTGTTGACTACGCCTCCTACAATGAGCAGTTCTTC. The encoded protein is CASSVDYASYNEQFF. The chain combines TRBV2 with TRBJ2-1; D may be TRBD2 (5 bases). The germline V and J ends were trimmed by 4 bases and 0 bases, with 10 bases remaining between them. The CDR3 runs 15 residues. Germline CDR1 is SNHLY and CDR2 is FYNNEI.

The gene calls are TRBV27 and TRBJ1-4; 7 bases agree with TRBD1. Germline CDR1 MNHEY, CDR2 SMNVEV (reference sequence). The CDR3 spans 15 residues. After removal of 4 bases from V and 5 bases from J, the junction contained 7 bases not matched to a gene. CDR3 in DNA: TGTGCCAGCAGTTCAGGGGGAGGGAGGAATGAAAAACTGTTTTTT. Amino acid sequence: CASSSGGGRNEKLFF.

This sequence joins TRBV27 and TRBJ1-6; weak D call: TRBD1 (5 bases). Deletions cut 8 bases from V and 7 bases from J, with 15 bases between. The CDR3 runs to 14 residues. CDR1 is MNHEY and CDR2 is SMNVEV in the germline V gene (reference sequence). CDR3 region: CASGQTRVNSPLHF. The CDR3 region has the DNA TGTGCCAGCGGACAAACTAGGGTAAATTCACCCCTCCACTTT.

The chain employs TRBV5-1 and TRBJ1-1; D is possibly TRBD1 (5 bases). V was trimmed by 4 bases and J by 10 bases, leaving 14 bases between them. The V gene's germline CDR1 is SGHRS and CDR2 YFSETQ. The CDR3 extends over 12 amino acids. The CDR3 protein is CASSHGQGGAFF. CDR3 DNA: TGCGCCAGCAGCCATGGGCAGGGTGGAGCTTTCTTT.